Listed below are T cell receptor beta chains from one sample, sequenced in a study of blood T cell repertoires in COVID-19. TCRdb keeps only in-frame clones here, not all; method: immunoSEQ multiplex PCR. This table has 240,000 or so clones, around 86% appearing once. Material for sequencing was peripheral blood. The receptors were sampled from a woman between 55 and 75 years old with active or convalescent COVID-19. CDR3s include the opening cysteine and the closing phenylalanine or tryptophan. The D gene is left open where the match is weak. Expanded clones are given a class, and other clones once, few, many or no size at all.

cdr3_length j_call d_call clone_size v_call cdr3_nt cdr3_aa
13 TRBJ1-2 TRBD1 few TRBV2 TGTGCCAGCAGACCGACAGGGACATATGGCTACACCTTC CASRPTGTYGYTF
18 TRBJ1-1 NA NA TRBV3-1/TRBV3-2 TGTGCCAGCAGCCCCCTCCCTGGGCAGGGAGGGGGTAGCACTGAAGCTTTCTTT CASSPLPGQGGGSTEAFF
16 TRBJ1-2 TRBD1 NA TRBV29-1 TGCAGCGCGATTCCGGGACAGGGGGCGCATTACTATGGCTACACCTTC CSAIPGQGAHYYGYTF
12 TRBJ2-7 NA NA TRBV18 TGTGCCAGCTCACCAAGTTCCGGCGAGCAGTACTTC CASSPSSGEQYF
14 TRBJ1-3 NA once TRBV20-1 TGCAGTGCTAGTATAGAGGCGCCCGGAAACACCATATATTTT CSASIEAPGNTIYF
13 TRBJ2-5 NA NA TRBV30 TGTGCCTGGAGTGCCGGGAACGGGGAGACCCAGTACTTC CAWSAGNGETQYF
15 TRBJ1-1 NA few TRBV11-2 TGTGCCAGCAGCTTAGGAGGGCAGGCGAACACTGAAGCTTTCTTT CASSLGGQANTEAFF
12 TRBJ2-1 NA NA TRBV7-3 TGTGCCAGCAGCTTAACTGCCGGTGAGCAGTTCTTC CASSLTAGEQFF
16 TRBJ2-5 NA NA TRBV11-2 TGTGCCAGCAGCTTAGTTTTGGCGGGGAACCAAGAGACCCAGTACTTC CASSLVLAGNQETQYF
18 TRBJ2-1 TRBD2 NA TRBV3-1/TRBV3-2 TGTGCCAGCAGCCCGGGACTAGCGTCCTCGGTGGGGGGGGATGAGCAGTTCTTC CASSPGLASSVGGDEQFF
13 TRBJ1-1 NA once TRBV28 TGTGCCAGCAGACCTCCGGCGGACACTGAAGCTTTCTTT CASRPPADTEAFF
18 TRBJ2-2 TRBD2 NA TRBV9 TGTGCCAGCAGCGTTGAGGTTAGCGGGGGCCCGAACACCGGGGAGCTGTTTTTT CASSVEVSGGPNTGELFF
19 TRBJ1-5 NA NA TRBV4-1 TGCGCCAGCAGCCAAGAATCGTCCCGGACAGAGGTTCCCAATCAGCCCCAGCATTTT CASSQESSRTEVPNQPQHF
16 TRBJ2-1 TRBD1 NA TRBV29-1 TGCAGCGTTGGGGGACAGGGGGCAATTTCCTACAATGAGCAGTTCTTC CSVGGQGAISYNEQFF
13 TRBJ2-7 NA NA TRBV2 TGTGCCAGCGGGGCAGGAGGGATTAATGGGGAGTACTTC CASGAGGINGEYF
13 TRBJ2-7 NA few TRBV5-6 TGTGCCAGCAGCTTGGGACAGCTCTACGAGCAGTACTTC CASSLGQLYEQYF
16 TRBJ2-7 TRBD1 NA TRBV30 TGTGCCTGGAGCGCCGAGAGGAGACAGGGGGCAAAAGAGCAGTACTTC CAWSAERRQGAKEQYF
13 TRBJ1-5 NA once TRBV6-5 TGTGCCAGCAGCTCCGAGGGCAATCAGCCCCAGCATTTT CASSSEGNQPQHF
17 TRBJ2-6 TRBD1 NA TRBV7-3 TGTGCCAGCAGCTTGACAGGGGTAGAAACTGGGGCCAACGTCCTGACTTTC CASSLTGVETGANVLTF
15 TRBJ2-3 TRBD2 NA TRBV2 TGTGCCAGCAGATCCGGGACTAGCGGACCAAATACGCAGTATTTT CASRSGTSGPNTQYF
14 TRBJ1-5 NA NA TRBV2 TGTGCCAGCAGTGAAAGGGGCCCCTGGTCCCCCCAGCATTTT CASSERGPWSPQHF
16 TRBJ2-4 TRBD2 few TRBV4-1 TGCGCCAGCAGCCAAGAGGGGATAGCGGGCAAAAACATTCAGTACTTC CASSQEGIAGKNIQYF
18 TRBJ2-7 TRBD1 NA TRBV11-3 TGTGCCAGCAGCTTAGGCGAAGTTCCGGGACAGGTGTCCTACGAGCAGTACTTC CASSLGEVPGQVSYEQYF
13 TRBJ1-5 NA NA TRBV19 TGTGCCAGTAGTGTACAGGGAAATCAGCCCCAGCATTTT CASSVQGNQPQHF
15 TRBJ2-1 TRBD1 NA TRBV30 TGTGCCTGGAGTGGGGACAGCGCCTCCTACAATGAGCAGTTCTTC CAWSGDSASYNEQFF
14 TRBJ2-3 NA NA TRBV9 TGTGCCAGCAGCGTAGTGGGGGGGGCAGGTACGCAGTATTTT CASSVVGGAGTQYF
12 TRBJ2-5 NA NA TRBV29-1 TGCAGCGCCAGACAGCACCAGGAGACCCAGTACTTC CSARQHQETQYF
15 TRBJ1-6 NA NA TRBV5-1 TGCGCCAGCAGCTTTTCGAGTGGGGGGAATTCACCCCTCCACTTT CASSFSSGGNSPLHF
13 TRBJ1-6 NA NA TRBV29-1 TGCAGCGTTGGACAGGCGGGTAATTCACCCCTCCACTTT CSVGQAGNSPLHF
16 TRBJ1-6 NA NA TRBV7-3 TGTGCCAGCAGCTTAGGTCGTACAGGGAAAAATTCACCCCTCCACTTT CASSLGRTGKNSPLHF
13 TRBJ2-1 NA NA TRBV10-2 TGCGCCAGCAGGCCTGGCGGTTACAATGAGCAGTTCTTC CASRPGGYNEQFF
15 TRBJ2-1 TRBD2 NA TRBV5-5 TGTGCCAGCAGCTTGGGGCTAGCGGGGAGCAATGAGCAGTTCTTC CASSLGLAGSNEQFF
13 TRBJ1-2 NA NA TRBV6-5 TGTGCCAGCCACAGGGTGGCCCGGTATGGCTACACCTTC CASHRVARYGYTF
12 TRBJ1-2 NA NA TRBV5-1 TGCGCCAGCAGCTTGGGGCAGCGTGGCTACACCTTC CASSLGQRGYTF
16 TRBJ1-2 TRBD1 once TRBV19 TGTGCCAGTAGTTTCCGACCACTGACAGGGGGCGATGGCTACACCTTC CASSFRPLTGGDGYTF
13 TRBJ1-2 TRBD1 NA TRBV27 TGTGCCAGCAGTTTAGGGACAGGGTATTCCTACACCTTC CASSLGTGYSYTF
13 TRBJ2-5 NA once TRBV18 TGTGCCAGCTCACCAGGGCTGCAAGAGACCCAGTACTTC CASSPGLQETQYF
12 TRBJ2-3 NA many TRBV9 TGTGCCAGCAGCGTAGGTTCGGATACGCAGTATTTT CASSVGSDTQYF
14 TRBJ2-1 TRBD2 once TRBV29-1 TGCAGCGCCCTTAGCGGGGCCTCCTACAATGAGCAGTTCTTC CSALSGASYNEQFF
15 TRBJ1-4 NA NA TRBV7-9 TGTGCCAGCAGGGCCGGCAGGTGGACTAATGAAAAACTGTTTTTT CASRAGRWTNEKLFF
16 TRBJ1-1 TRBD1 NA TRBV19 TGTGCCAGTAGACCCCGAGGGACAGGGAAATTAACTGAAGCTTTCTTT CASRPRGTGKLTEAFF
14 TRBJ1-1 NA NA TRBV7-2 TGTGCCAGCAGGCTACAGGATTTGAACACTGAAGCTTTCTTT CASRLQDLNTEAFF
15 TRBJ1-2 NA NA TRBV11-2 TGTGCCAGCAGCCTTCGGGGGGGGTGGAACTATGGCTACACCTTC CASSLRGGWNYGYTF
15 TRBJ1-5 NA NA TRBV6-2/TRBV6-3 TGTGCCAGCAGCCAACGGGGTACCATCAATCAGCCCCAGCATTTT CASSQRGTINQPQHF
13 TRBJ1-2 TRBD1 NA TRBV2 TGTGCCAGCAGTGAGGACAGGGCCTATGGCTACACCTTC CASSEDRAYGYTF
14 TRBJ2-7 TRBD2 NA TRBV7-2 TGTGCCAGCAGCGAGGATAGCGGGGGGGCCGAGCAGTACTTC CASSEDSGGAEQYF
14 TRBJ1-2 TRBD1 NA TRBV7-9 TGTGCCAGCAGCTCAACCGGGACAGGTGTTGGCTACACCTTC CASSSTGTGVGYTF
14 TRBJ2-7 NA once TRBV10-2 TGCGCCAGCAGTGACTGGGGCAGGGCCTACGAGCAGTACTTC CASSDWGRAYEQYF
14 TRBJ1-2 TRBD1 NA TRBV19 TGTGCCAGTTCCATTCCACAGGGGGCGGGTGGCTACACCTTC CASSIPQGAGGYTF
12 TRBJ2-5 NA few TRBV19 TGTGCCAGTAGTATCACAGAAGAGACCCAGTACTTC CASSITEETQYF
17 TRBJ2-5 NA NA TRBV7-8 TGTGCCAGCAGCCATTATTTGGGGGCAGGCCTACAAGAGACCCAGTACTTC CASSHYLGAGLQETQYF
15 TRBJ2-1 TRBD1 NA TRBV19 TGTGCCAGTACTATCAGGACAGGGAACTTCAATGAGCAGTTCTTC CASTIRTGNFNEQFF
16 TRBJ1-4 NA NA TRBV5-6 TGTGCCAGCAGCTTACGGGTCCAAGGAACTAATGAAAAACTGTTTTTT CASSLRVQGTNEKLFF
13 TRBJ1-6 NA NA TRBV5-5 TGTGCCAGCAGCTTGGGACTTAATTCACCCCTCCACTTT CASSLGLNSPLHF
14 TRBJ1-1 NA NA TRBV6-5 TGTGCCAGCAGGGAGACCGGCACGAACACTGAAGCTTTCTTT CASRETGTNTEAFF